Below are 11 T cell receptor beta chains sequenced from a single sample in a study of blood T cells in healthy people across ages. A sample-barcoded 5' primer and a J-beta primer mix were used in a second PCR of roughly 7 to 11 cycles. TCRdb analysed the 5' RACE reads with MiXCR anew, one entry per CDR3 protein. The sample contains about 400,000 distinct CDR3 sequences, approximately 51% of which appear only once. What was sequenced was blood. The source of these receptors is a man aged 60 to 75 in good health.

This clonotype came up a few times. The chain uses TRBV12-3 or TRBV12-4 and TRBJ2-5; the D gene is possibly TRBD2 (5 bases). The CDR3 extends over 15 amino acids. The V and J ends lost 4 bases and 7 bases respectively, with 19 bases between them. The CDR3 nucleotides read TGTGCCAGCAGTTCGTTGGACGGGGTAGGAGCGACCCAGTACTTC. Its protein is CASSSLDGVGATQYF.

The chain is built from TRBV20-1 and TRBJ2-5; TRBD1 agrees at 7 bases. This CDR3 has 15 amino acids. V shed 0 bases, J shed 5 bases, and the junction held 9 bases outside the gene matches. Germline assignment: CDR1 DFQATT and CDR2 SNEGSKA (reference sequence). The CDR3 sequence is CSARDLNRGGETQYF. CDR3 DNA sequence: TGCAGTGCTAGAGATCTCAACAGGGGTGGGGAGACCCAGTACTTC.

This clonotype has just one count. This chain links TRBV29-1 with TRBJ2-1, with 8 bases that match TRBD2. Losses at the gene ends were 5 bases for V and 5 bases for J; bases not matched to a gene: 5. From germline, CDR1 is SQVTM and CDR2 ANQGSEA. This CDR3 spans 13 amino acids. This CDR3 reads CSVRGGGNNEQFF. Here the CDR3 DNA reads TGCAGCGTTAGAGGCGGGGGGAACAATGAGCAGTTCTTC.

The chain couples TRBV29-1 to TRBJ2-5; TRBD1 is a possible D gene (6 bases). V was pared by 6 bases and J by 4 bases, with 12 bases between. There are 12 residues in the CDR3. From germline, CDR1 is SQVTM and CDR2 ANQGSEA. The CDR3 DNA reads as TGCAGCGTCTATGGGGGCTCAGAGACCCAGTACTTC. This translates into CSVYGGSETQYF.

The V gene is TRBV5-6, the J gene TRBJ2-1, with D tentatively TRBD2 (6 bases). The germline V and J ends were trimmed by 4 bases and 0 bases, with 14 bases remaining between them. The germline V gene encodes CDR1 SGHDT and CDR2 YYEEEE. The CDR3 runs to 16 residues. CDR3: CASSLLSGSSYNEQFF. The CDR3, as DNA: TGTGCCAGCAGCCTCCTTAGCGGCAGCTCCTACAATGAGCAGTTCTTC.

The table lists this clonotype with a few counts. The genes are TRBV6-5 and TRBJ2-6; D call uncertain. V was pared by 4 bases and J by 0 bases, with 7 bases between. CDR3 length: 15 residues. CDR1 is MNHEY and CDR2 is SVGAGI in the germline V gene. The CDR3 DNA reads TGTGCCAGCAGTTCCGAACCCTCTGGGGCCAACGTCCTGACTTTC. Residues: CASSSEPSGANVLTF.

The table lists this clonotype with many counts. CDR3 sequence (DNA): TGCAGTGCTAGACGTGGACAGGGAGGGACTGAAGCTTTCTTT. Encoded protein: CSARRGQGGTEAFF. The chain recombines TRBV20-1 with TRBJ1-1; 8 positions match TRBD1. The CDR3 runs 14 residues. Germline CDR1 reads DFQATT; CDR2 reads SNEGSKA (reference sequence). The V gene end was trimmed by 2 bases and the J gene end by 5 bases; junction bases not matched to a gene: 7.

The chain combines TRBV4-3 with TRBJ1-2; D gene unclear. CDR3 length equals 15 residues. Germline CDR1 LGHNA, CDR2 YSLEER. Between the trimmed V and J ends, which lost 4 bases and 1 base, there was a span of 13 bases. The CDR3, as DNA: TGCGCCAGCAGCCTTGGGCCGGGTTTTAACTATGGCTACACCTTC. As protein: CASSLGPGFNYGYTF.

This clonotype was detected only a few times. The V gene is TRBV29-1, the J gene TRBJ2-5; a possible D gene is TRBD1 (6 bases). The V and J ends lost 6 bases and 1 base respectively, with 30 bases between them. Germline V gene lookup returns CDR1 SQVTM and CDR2 ANQGSEA. This CDR3 region has 19 residues. The CDR3 sequence is CSVETDRWSNNWAQETQYF. DNA for the CDR3: TGCAGCGTCGAAACCGACAGGTGGAGCAACAATTGGGCCCAAGAGACCCAGTACTTC.

In this sample, this clonotype turned up a few times. CDR3 amino acids: CASSSRLAGGYEQYF. CDR3 DNA: TGTGCCAGCAGCTCAAGACTAGCGGGTGGATACGAGCAGTACTTC. This sequence joins TRBV11-3 and TRBJ2-7; TRBD2 matches at 10 bases. The ends lost 4 bases at V and 4 bases at J; junction bases unmatched: 7. The CDR3 length is 15 residues. Germline V gives CDR1 SGHNT, CDR2 YENEEA.

This clonotype was counted a few times. The CDR3 sequence is CASSPGTVGELFF. CDR3 in DNA: TGTGCCAGCAGCCCCGGGACCGTCGGGGAGCTGTTTTTT. This chain connects TRBV28 to TRBJ2-2; possibly TRBD1 or TRBD2 for D (5 bases each). Germline CDR1 reads MDHEN; CDR2 reads SYDVKM. The V end lost 6 bases, the J end lost 7 bases, and 12 bases lay between the germline ends. The CDR3 has 13 amino acids.